This section outlines one T cell receptor (beta chain) sequence together with its context. The data were obtained in a study of cytomegalovirus exposure and HLA in healthy donors. Trimming pared 5 bases from V and 8 bases from J, leaving 21 bases between. The germline V gene has CDR1 PRHDT and CDR2 FYEKMQ (reference sequence). The CDR3 runs 15 residues. The PCR used 60 Vbeta and 13 Jbeta primers. Profiled with immunoSEQ multiplex PCR; TCRdb holds only in-frame clones, not every one. The table records approximately 170,000 clones, approximately 82% of them present only once. The rearrangement links TRBV13 to TRBJ1-2; weak D call: TRBD1 (5 bases). The sequenced material came from PBMCs. The sequence was collected from a male donor in good health and CMV-seronegative. CDR3 loop: CASSPRTYAGGGYTF. In DNA form, the CDR3 reads TGTGCCAGCAGCCCAAGGACTTATGCGGGGGGAGGCTACACCTTC.